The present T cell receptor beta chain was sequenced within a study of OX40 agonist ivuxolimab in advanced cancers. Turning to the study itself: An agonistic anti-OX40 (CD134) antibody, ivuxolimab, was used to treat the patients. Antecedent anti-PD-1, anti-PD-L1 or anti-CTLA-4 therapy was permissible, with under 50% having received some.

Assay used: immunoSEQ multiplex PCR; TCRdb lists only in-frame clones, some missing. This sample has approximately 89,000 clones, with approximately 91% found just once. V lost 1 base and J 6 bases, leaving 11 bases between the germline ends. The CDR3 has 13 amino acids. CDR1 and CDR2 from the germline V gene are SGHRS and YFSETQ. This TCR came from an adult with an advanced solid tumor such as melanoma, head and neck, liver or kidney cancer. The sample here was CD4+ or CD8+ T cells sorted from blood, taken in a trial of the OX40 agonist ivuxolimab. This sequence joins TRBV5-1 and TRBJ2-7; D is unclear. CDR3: CASSLLGSGEQYF. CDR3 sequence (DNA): TGCGCCAGCAGCTTGTTGGGGTCAGGCGAGCAGTACTTC.